This passage covers 25 T cell receptor beta chains from one sample sequenced in a study of blood T cell repertoires in COVID-19. Using immunoSEQ multiplex PCR, the repertoire was profiled, and TCRdb retains in-frame clones only, with some absent. Seen here are around 100,000 clones, 80% to 90% observed once, and the top ten hold about 3%. Sequencing input: peripheral blood. The receptors stem from a human donor in a cohort sampled during active COVID-19.

V and J are TRBV6-1 and TRBJ1-4, with D possibly matching TRBD1 (6 bases). Trimming cost V 1 base and J 5 bases, with 14 bases left between them. CDR1 MNHNS and CDR2 SASEGT come from the germline V gene. The CDR3 runs 16 residues. CDR3 loop: CASSEGRGGWNEKLFF. For the CDR3, the DNA is TGTGCCAGCAGTGAAGGAAGAGGGGGTTGGAATGAAAAACTGTTTTTT.

This chain uses TRBV5-4 with TRBJ1-6; 12 bases are shared with TRBD1. The V gene end was trimmed by 0 bases and the J gene end by 10 bases; junction bases not matched to a gene: 8. CDR1 and CDR2 from the germline V gene are SGHNT and YYREEE (reference sequence). CDR3 length: 17 amino acids. The CDR3 reads CASSLVPGTGGRSPLHF. CDR3 DNA: TGTGCCAGCAGCTTGGTTCCCGGGACAGGGGGCAGGTCACCCCTCCACTTT. Combining the CDR3 with reference TRBV5-4 and TRBJ1-6 gives the whole variable domain ETGVTQSPTHLIKTRGQQVTLRCSSQSGHNTVSWYQQALGQGPQFIFQYYREEENGRGNFPPRFSGLQFPNYSSELNVNALELDDSALYLCASSLVPGTGGRSPLHFGNGTRLTVT.

The chain carries TRBV18 and TRBJ2-7, with 9 positions matching TRBD1. The V gene's germline CDR1 is KGHSH and CDR2 LQKENI. The CDR3 is 13 residues long. The J segment lost 5 bases and the V segment lost 2 bases, leaving 1 base of the junction unmatched. This chain's CDR3 is CASSPTGGDEQYF. The CDR3 region has the DNA TGTGCCAGCTCACCAACAGGGGGCGACGAGCAGTACTTC.

This clone was seen a few times. The chain combines TRBV3-1 (or the pseudogene TRBV3-2) with TRBJ2-3; 11 nucleotides align to TRBD2. The germline gives CDR1 LGHDT, CDR2 YNNKEL (reference sequence). The CDR3 consists of 19 residues. J gave up 4 bases and V 0 bases, and 12 bases lay outside the gene matches. CDR3 DNA sequence: TGTGCCAGCAGCCAAGACTTACTAGCGGGAGAGGGTGAAGCAGATACGCAGTATTTT. This sequence encodes CASSQDLLAGEGEADTQYF.

This chain links TRBV9 with TRBJ2-1; tentatively, D is TRBD1 (5 bases). The germline V gene encodes CDR1 SGDLS and CDR2 YYNGEE. Trimming stripped 4 bases from V and 1 base from J, with 12 bases between. CDR3 length: 15 residues. CDR3 sequence (DNA): TGTGCCAGCAGCCCCCTCCAGGGTTCCTACAATGAGCAGTTCTTC. Amino acid sequence: CASSPLQGSYNEQFF.

This clone has only one observation. The chain is built from TRBV7-2 and TRBJ2-5, with TRBD2 identical over 7 bases. Germline V CDR1 and CDR2: SGHTA, FQGNSA. J lost 5 bases, V lost 3 bases, and 12 bases had no gene match. CDR3 length: 16 residues. The CDR3 sequence is CASSFRPAGEWETQYF. The CDR3 region has the DNA TGTGCCAGCAGCTTTCGCCCGGCGGGGGAATGGGAGACCCAGTACTTC.

The gene calls are TRBV4-3 and TRBJ2-1, with 7 bases that match TRBD2. Germline V CDR1 and CDR2: LGHNA, YSLEER. The V segment lost 1 base and the J segment 7 bases; nucleotides outside the gene matches: 10. CDR3 length equals 16 residues. CDR3 in amino acids: CASSQVGGSKTNEQFF. CDR3 DNA sequence: TGCGCCAGCAGCCAAGTAGGCGGGAGTAAGACTAATGAGCAGTTCTTC.

The J gene is TRBJ2-1, the V gene TRBV7-9; TRBD2 matches at 8 bases. The CDR3 runs to 14 residues. Germline values: CDR1 SEHNR, CDR2 FQNEAQ (reference sequence). Unmatched junction bases numbered 8, after V lost 1 base and J lost 12 bases. In nucleotides, the CDR3 is TGTGCCAGCAGCTTAGTTATGAGCGGGGGAAGGCAGTTCTTC. Its translation: CASSLVMSGGRQFF.

The chain is built from TRBV19 and TRBJ1-5, with 11 bases that match TRBD1. Germline V gives CDR1 LNHDA, CDR2 SQIVND (reference sequence). V gave up 5 bases and J gave up 2 bases; unmatched junction bases: 14. The CDR3 runs 19 residues. CDR3 amino acids: CASSGRDRGASSGNQPQHF. The DNA of the CDR3 is TGTGCCAGTAGTGGGAGGGACAGGGGGGCCTCTTCGGGCAATCAGCCCCAGCATTTT.

This sequence joins TRBV9 and TRBJ1-2, with D possibly being TRBD1 (5 bases). The V end was cut by 3 bases, the J end by 7 bases, with 16 bases between. Germline V gene data show CDR1 as SGDLS and CDR2 as YYNGEE. This CDR3 contains 14 residues. In nucleotides, the CDR3 is TGTGCCAGCAGCGAGTATCCAGGGCGCGGTGGCTACACCTTC. Encoded protein: CASSEYPGRGGYTF.

The J gene is TRBJ1-1, the V gene TRBV7-8; 8 positions match TRBD1. The germline V gene has CDR1 SGHVS and CDR2 FQNEAQ. After removal of 2 bases from V and 0 bases from J, the junction contained 11 bases not matched to a gene. This CDR3 contains 18 residues. The CDR3 reads CASSLTDRGRRVNTEAFF. The CDR3 DNA reads TGTGCCAGCAGCTTAACCGACAGGGGTCGGAGGGTGAACACTGAAGCTTTCTTT.

The rearrangement links TRBV5-1 to TRBJ2-4; 7 nucleotides line up with TRBD2. The CDR3 has 14 amino acids. CDR1 and CDR2 from the germline V gene are SGHRS and YFSETQ. J lost 1 base, V lost 4 bases, and 2 bases had no gene match. CDR3 region: CASSPGGAKNIQYF. In DNA form, the CDR3 reads TGCGCCAGCAGCCCCGGGGGGGCCAAAAACATTCAGTACTTC.

The chain combines TRBV7-9 with TRBJ2-1; 7 positions agree with TRBD1. The CDR3 consists of 13 residues. J lost 11 bases, V lost 5 bases, and 9 bases had no gene match. Germline V gene data show CDR1 as SEHNR and CDR2 as FQNEAQ (reference sequence). DNA for the CDR3: TGTGCCAGCAGCATGGAAATGGGACAGAAGCAGTTCTTC. Amino acid sequence: CASSMEMGQKQFF.

In this sample, this clone turned up once. The chain couples TRBV30 to TRBJ2-3, with a possible D match to TRBD1 (6 bases). Per the germline V gene, CDR1 is GTSNPN and CDR2 is SVGIG (reference sequence). Trimming stripped 5 bases from V and 1 base from J, with 16 bases between. CDR3 length: 15 amino acids. In DNA, the CDR3 is TGTGCCTGGCGTACAGGGCGTACTGGCACAGATACGCAGTATTTT. Protein sequence: CAWRTGRTGTDTQYF.

The rearrangement joins TRBV19 to TRBJ2-7; 7 bases fit TRBD2. The CDR3 loop spans 16 amino acids. The V and J ends lost 1 base and 2 bases, in that order; junction bases with no gene match: 8. Germline V gene sequence: CDR1 LNHDA, CDR2 SQIVND (reference sequence). The CDR3 DNA reads as TGTGCCAGTAGTATAGTGCTGGCGGGGGAACCCTACGAGCAGTACTTC. Amino acids: CASSIVLAGEPYEQYF.

This clone has only a few counts. The V and J genes are TRBV2 and TRBJ1-1; a weak D match, TRBD1 (5 bases). V shed 7 bases and J shed 0 bases, with 12 bases lying between them. Germline V gene sequence: CDR1 SNHLY, CDR2 FYNNEI. The CDR3 sequence is 14 residues long. CDR3 coding DNA: TGTGCCAGCACCGGGCAGGGCATGAACACTGAAGCTTTCTTT. This codes for CASTGQGMNTEAFF.

The gene calls are TRBV9 and TRBJ1-2, with TRBD1 identical over 9 bases. Germline loops: CDR1 SGDLS, CDR2 YYNGEE. V shed 4 bases, J shed 2 bases, and the junction held 3 bases outside the gene matches. This CDR3 region has 14 residues. The CDR3 DNA reads as TGTGCCAGCAGCTTCGGACAGGGGAACTATGGCTACACCTTC. It yields the protein CASSFGQGNYGYTF.

The chain employs TRBV27 and TRBJ2-7; D is unclear. Germline lookup yields CDR1 MNHEY and CDR2 SMNVEV (reference sequence). The CDR3 is 14 amino acids. Trimming shortened V by 3 bases and J by 5 bases, and 14 bases separated the two germline ends. CDR3 sequence (DNA): TGTGCCAGCAGTTTTTTTCTACCCCCCCACGAGCAGTACTTC. Translation: CASSFFLPPHEQYF.

V is TRBV7-3 and J is TRBJ2-1; the D is unclear. Germline lookup yields CDR1 SGHTA and CDR2 FQGTGA. V dropped 4 bases and J dropped 6 bases, with 13 bases sitting between them. The CDR3 length is 14 residues. The CDR3 DNA reads TGTGCCAGCAGCTGGTCTAATCAGGCCAATGAGCAGTTCTTC. Translating gives CASSWSNQANEQFF.

The chain couples TRBV5-6 to TRBJ1-3; D gene unclear. CDR1 and CDR2 (germline): SGHDT, YYEEEE. The CDR3 extends over 14 amino acids. Trimming took off 0 bases at V and 3 bases at J, with 7 bases between the two ends. The CDR3 spells CASSLGQLGNTIYF. CDR3 coding DNA: TGTGCCAGCAGCTTGGGACAACTTGGAAACACCATATATTTT.

A few counts support this clone. The CDR3: CASSEEGRGGGYGYTF. CDR3 DNA sequence: TGTGCCAGCAGTGAAGAGGGGAGGGGTGGCGGCTATGGCTACACCTTC. The V call is TRBV6-1, the J call TRBJ1-2, with D perhaps matching TRBD1 (5 bases). V gave up 1 base and J gave up 4 bases, with 16 bases separating them. There are 16 residues in the CDR3. Per germline, CDR1 MNHNS and CDR2 SASEGT.

The rearrangement uses TRBV19 and TRBJ2-6, with 8 nucleotides matching TRBD1. The V gene's germline CDR1 is LNHDA and CDR2 SQIVND (reference sequence). The CDR3 totals 17 residues. Germline trimming cut 6 bases from V and 4 bases from J; bases unmatched to any gene: 11. The CDR3 region is CASSPGTGITGANVLTF. The DNA of the CDR3 is TGTGCCAGTAGCCCCGGGACAGGAATAACGGGGGCCAACGTCCTGACTTTC.

This chain connects TRBV28 to TRBJ2-1; 7 bases agree with TRBD1. The J segment lost 3 bases and the V segment lost 6 bases, leaving 11 bases of the junction unmatched. The CDR3 covers 16 residues. Germline assignment: CDR1 MDHEN and CDR2 SYDVKM. The DNA of the CDR3 is TGTGCCAGCAGGCAGAAAGGTGGGACAGTCTACAATGAGCAGTTCTTC. Translating it yields CASRQKGGTVYNEQFF.

This sequence joins TRBV12-5 and TRBJ1-2; D gene uncertain. V gave up 1 base and J gave up 2 bases, with 8 bases separating them. This CDR3 region has 14 residues. CDR1 LGHNT and CDR2 FRNRAP come from the germline V gene. As DNA, the CDR3 is TGTGCTAGTGGTTTGGAAGCAGGAAACTATGGCTACACCTTC. This codes for CASGLEAGNYGYTF.

The chain joins TRBV5-1 to TRBJ1-2, with TRBD1 matching over 12 bases. This CDR3 has 16 amino acids. Trimming removed 6 bases from V and 2 bases from J; junction bases left unmatched: 8. Per germline, CDR1 SGHRS and CDR2 YFSETQ. The CDR3 bases are TGCGCCAGCACCCTCGGGACAGGGGGCATGAACTATGGCTACACCTTC. Its protein product is CASTLGTGGMNYGYTF.